A single sample gave rise to the 25 T cell receptor beta chains below, sequenced in a study of T cell repertoires in cytomegalovirus infection. One entry per CDR3 protein results from TCRdb running MiXCR on the reads. The sample shows about 310,000 distinct CDR3 sequences, roughly 25% of them seen only once. Their target antigens are unknown. The source material was cultured PBMCs, sampled from culture after CMV antigen stimulation. The source of these receptors is a human donor in good health (CMV status not recorded). Some clones in this sample may be carry-over from other donors' samples.

This chain connects TRBV12-5 to TRBJ2-5; either TRBD1 or TRBD2 may supply D (5 bases each). The CDR3 is made up of 15 amino acids. The V gene's germline CDR1 is LGHNT and CDR2 FRNRAP. The ends were cut back, 6 bases at V and 4 bases at J, with 18 bases in the middle. As DNA, the CDR3 is TGTGCTAGTGGAAACGGGGCCCATCATGGAGAGACCCAGTACTTC. Its protein is CASGNGAHHGETQYF. Complete variable domain (other parts from reference TRBV12-5 and TRBJ2-5): DARVTQTPRHKVTEMGQEVTMRCQPILGHNTVFWYRQTMMQGLELLAYFRNRAPLDDSGMPKDRFSAEMPDATLATLKIQPSEPRDSAVYFCASGNGAHHGETQYFGPGTRLLVL.

This clonotype was picked up a small number of times. This chain uses TRBV6-5 with TRBJ1-1; 9 bases map to TRBD1. CDR1 MNHEY and CDR2 SVGAGI come from the germline V gene. V shed 7 bases and J 2 bases; nucleotides not matched to a gene: 5. The CDR3 spans 14 residues. The CDR3 sequence is CASTRTGANTEAFF. CDR3 nucleotide sequence: TGTGCCAGCACCAGGACAGGGGCAAACACTGAAGCTTTCTTT.

This chain uses TRBV20-1 with TRBJ2-7; 9 nucleotides agree with TRBD2. Germline V gives CDR1 DFQATT, CDR2 SNEGSKA (reference sequence). J lost 2 bases, V lost 1 base, and 3 bases had no gene match. The CDR3 is 14 residues long. CDR3 bases: TGCAGTGCTAGAGGACTAGCGGACCCCTACGAGCAGTACTTC. Translated: CSARGLADPYEQYF.

This chain links TRBV6-1 with TRBJ2-7, with TRBD1 matching 9 bases. The CDR3 totals 12 residues. Germline V gene lookup returns CDR1 MNHNS and CDR2 SASEGT. The junction had 1 base not matched to a gene; V was cut back by 5 bases and J by 5 bases. The DNA for the CDR3 is TGTGCCAGCAGTCGGACAGGGGACGAGCAGTACTTC. Translated, it gives CASSRTGDEQYF.

V is TRBV6-1 and J is TRBJ1-2; D gene unclear. Germline CDR1 MNHNS, CDR2 SASEGT. CDR3 length: 11 amino acids. The ends were cut back, 5 bases at V and 8 bases at J, with 9 bases in the middle. CDR3: CASSSDGGYTF. For the CDR3, the DNA is TGTGCCAGCAGTTCAGATGGGGGCTACACCTTC.

In this sample, this clonotype turned up many times. J is TRBJ2-2 and V is TRBV7-2; a weak D match, TRBD1 (6 bases). Trimming stripped 2 bases from V and 3 bases from J, with 19 bases between. The CDR3 is 18 amino acids. Germline-derived CDR1 and CDR2 are SGHTA and FQGNSA. The CDR3 loop reads CASSLNRPTKGDTGELFF. Here the CDR3 DNA reads TGTGCCAGCAGCTTAAACCGACCGACTAAGGGGGACACCGGGGAGCTGTTTTTT.

This sequence joins TRBV6-2 or TRBV6-3 and TRBJ2-2, with no clear D. V was cut by 5 bases and J by 7 bases, with 11 bases left in between. The CDR3 has 13 residues. Looked up from germline, CDR1 is MNHEY and CDR2 is SVGEGT. The CDR3 loop reads CASSKTILGELFF. The CDR3 bases are TGTGCCAGCAGTAAGACAATCCTCGGGGAGCTGTTTTTT.

This clonotype showed up just a few times. The chain combines TRBV4-1 with TRBJ1-2; no reliable D call. The CDR3 extends over 14 amino acids. Per germline, CDR1 MGHRA and CDR2 YSYEKL. V was cut by 3 bases and J by 0 bases, with 8 bases left in between. DNA for the CDR3: TGCGCCAGCAGCCACCGAGCAGCTAACTATGGCTACACCTTC. This gives the protein CASSHRAANYGYTF.

This clonotype occurred a few times. The chain couples TRBV6-5 to TRBJ1-5; the D gene is possibly TRBD1 (6 bases). Trimming took off 0 bases at V and 4 bases at J, with 19 bases between the two ends. Germline assignment: CDR1 MNHEY and CDR2 SVGAGI. This CDR3 contains 18 residues. The CDR3 DNA reads TGTGCCAGCAGTTACTCGTCGCGCGGGGGCCTCGGAAATCAGCCCCAGCATTTT. Translated, it gives CASSYSSRGGLGNQPQHF.

This clonotype showed up many times. V is TRBV7-6 and J is TRBJ1-1, with TRBD1 matching over 8 bases. This CDR3 has 15 amino acids. Looked up from germline, CDR1 is SGHVS and CDR2 is FNYEAQ. V was pared by 3 bases and J by 6 bases, with 9 bases of the junction left unmatched. CDR3 sequence: CASSFGQGSFSEAFF. The DNA for the CDR3 is TGTGCCAGCAGCTTCGGACAGGGCAGCTTCTCTGAAGCTTTCTTT.

This sequence joins TRBV3-1 and TRBJ1-4; no definite D call. Trimming took off 1 base at V and 4 bases at J, with 7 bases between the two ends. This CDR3 is built from 14 residues. The germline gives CDR1 LGHDT, CDR2 YNNKEL (reference sequence). This chain's CDR3 is CASSQGRGNEKLFF. The CDR3 region has the DNA TGTGCCAGCAGCCAAGGGCGGGGTAATGAAAAACTGTTTTTT.

The rearrangement links TRBV5-4 to TRBJ1-2; D possibly corresponds to TRBD1 (5 bases). The ends were cut back, 0 bases at V and 4 bases at J, with 10 bases in the middle. The CDR3 is 14 residues long. CDR1 and CDR2 from the germline V gene are SGHNT and YYREEE (reference sequence). The CDR3 DNA reads TGTGCCAGCAGCTTGGTTCCGGGGCGCTATGGCTACACCTTC. Residues: CASSLVPGRYGYTF. The full variable domain, rest sourced from reference TRBV5-4 and TRBJ1-2, is ETGVTQSPTHLIKTRGQQVTLRCSSQSGHNTVSWYQQALGQGPQFIFQYYREEENGRGNFPPRFSGLQFPNYSSELNVNALELDDSALYLCASSLVPGRYGYTFGSGTRLTVV.

This clonotype was recorded many times. The chain uses TRBV7-6 and TRBJ1-5; D possibly corresponds to TRBD1 (5 bases). V was clipped by 6 bases and J by 0 bases, with 21 bases between them. Germline V gene sequence: CDR1 SGHVS, CDR2 FNYEAQ. The CDR3 is 18 amino acids. The CDR3 loop is CASSYIMGDVNSNQPQHF. In DNA form, the CDR3 reads TGTGCCAGCAGTTATATTATGGGGGACGTCAATAGCAATCAGCCCCAGCATTTT.

This rearrangement joins TRBV2 to TRBJ2-3; 15 bases match TRBD2. V gave up 11 bases and J gave up 4 bases; unmatched junction bases: 16. The CDR3 length is 18 residues. Germline V gene data show CDR1 as SNHLY and CDR2 as FYNNEI. The CDR3 coding sequence is TGTGCCGGAGGACTAGCGGGAGGGCCGGGGTTTCGCCCAGATACGCAGTATTTT. This codes for CAGGLAGGPGFRPDTQYF.

Notes on this clonotype: A much larger clone differs by one base, so this may be a read error. J is TRBJ1-3 and V is TRBV7-2, with a weak D call TRBD1 (6 bases). The CDR3 spans 15 residues. The germline V gene encodes CDR1 SGHTA and CDR2 FQGNSA. CDR3: CASSLNGGSGKTIYF. DNA for the CDR3: TGTGCCAGCAGCTTGAACGGGGGCTCTGGAAAAACCATATATTTT.

Only a few counts were recorded for this clonotype. This chain links TRBV9 with TRBJ1-5; the D is unclear. CDR1 and CDR2 (germline): SGDLS, YYNGEE. The CDR3 runs to 15 residues. Trimming left V 0 bases short and J 5 bases short, with 12 bases between. CDR3: CASSVGAQLDQPQHF. CDR3 DNA: TGTGCCAGCAGCGTAGGTGCACAGCTTGATCAGCCCCAGCATTTT.

With respect to this clonotype: A much larger clone sits a single nucleotide away, making a read error possible. This sequence joins TRBV7-2 and TRBJ1-4; D unresolved. This CDR3 region has 12 residues. Deletions cut 8 bases from V and 10 bases from J, with 14 bases between. The germline V gene has CDR1 SGHTA and CDR2 FQGNSA. CDR3 residues: CASGPYEGKLFF. The CDR3 bases are TGTGCCAGCGGCCCCTACGAGGGAAAACTGTTTTTT.

The chain links TRBV4-1 to TRBJ1-1; tentatively, D is TRBD1 (5 bases). V was trimmed by 0 bases and J by 9 bases, leaving 11 bases between them. Germline CDR1 is MGHRA and CDR2 is YSYEKL. The CDR3 runs to 13 residues. The CDR3 protein is CASSQDQKGQAFF. The CDR3 nucleotides are TGCGCCAGCAGCCAAGATCAGAAGGGGCAAGCTTTCTTT.

V and J are TRBV19 and TRBJ2-7; 7 bases map to TRBD1. The length of the CDR3 is 15 residues. The V and J ends lost 0 bases and 5 bases, in that order; junction bases with no gene match: 7. Germline values: CDR1 LNHDA, CDR2 SQIVND (reference sequence). In DNA form, the CDR3 reads TGTGCCAGTAGTATAGATCGTCCACAGGGGAACGAGCAGTACTTC. Translation: CASSIDRPQGNEQYF.

This clonotype was seen only a few times. The CDR3 nucleotides read TGTGCTAGTGGGGATATTAGCGGGGGGACCGGGGAGCTGTTTTTT. Translating gives CASGDISGGTGELFF. The gene calls are TRBV12-5 and TRBJ2-2, with 10 bases lining up with TRBD2. The CDR3 extends over 15 amino acids. V shed 6 bases, J shed 5 bases, and the junction held 6 bases outside the gene matches. CDR1 is LGHNT and CDR2 is FRNRAP in the germline V gene.

The genes are TRBV20-1 and TRBJ2-1; the match to TRBD1 covers 8 bases. The junction had 11 bases not matched to a gene; V was cut back by 5 bases and J by 8 bases. Germline V CDR1 and CDR2: DFQATT, SNEGSKA (reference sequence). CDR3 length: 14 residues. The CDR3: CSARDRFSVHEQFF. The CDR3 region has the DNA TGCAGTGCTCGGGACAGGTTCTCGGTCCATGAGCAGTTCTTC.

This clonotype has a handful of counts. The genes are TRBV24-1 and TRBJ1-2; possible D gene TRBD1, 5 bases. Germline CDR1 KGHDR, CDR2 SFDVKD. This CDR3 region has 14 residues. V lost 4 bases to trimming and J lost 4 bases, with 12 bases between them. DNA for the CDR3: TGTGCCACCAGTGAACGGACGGGACTCTATGGCTACACCTTC. Its translation: CATSERTGLYGYTF.

This clonotype has a handful of counts. The chain has TRBV30 and TRBJ1-5, with 9 positions matching TRBD1. V lost 0 bases and J lost 4; bases outside the gene matches: 7. This CDR3 is built from 16 residues. Germline V gene lookup returns CDR1 GTSNPN and CDR2 SVGIG (reference sequence). CDR3 bases: TGTGCCTGGAGTGTACGACTAGGACAGGGGAATCAGCCCCAGCATTTT. Translation: CAWSVRLGQGNQPQHF.

This chain uses TRBV4-3 with TRBJ2-7; maybe TRBD2 (5 bases). The CDR3 is 13 amino acids. V lost 4 bases, J lost 3 bases, and 10 bases lay in between. The germline CDR1 and CDR2 sequences are LGHNA and YSLEER. CDR3: CASSPQSGYEQYF. The CDR3 nucleotides read TGCGCCAGCAGCCCCCAAAGCGGCTACGAGCAGTACTTC.

This clonotype was observed many times. This chain uses TRBV12-3 or TRBV12-4 with TRBJ2-1; D unresolved. The V gene lost 7 bases and the J gene lost 0 bases, with 7 bases spanning the gap. This CDR3 spans 13 amino acids. The CDR3 protein is CASKFSSYNEQFF. In nucleotides, the CDR3 is TGTGCCAGCAAATTCAGCTCCTACAATGAGCAGTTCTTC.